This entry features one TCR beta chain sequence. The antigen it binds to is not known. No quality values exist for individual bases; no much larger clone is one base distant. This sample is part of a study of blood T cell repertoires in COVID-19 (dated by TCRdb to 2019 to 2021). Looking at the study overall: Samples from collaborators originated in the United States, Italy and Spain and spanned both the acute and convalescent phases of COVID-19. Samples were obtained from the ongoing ImmuneRACE study (first 160 participants) and from 1,254 subjects provided by 6 global collaborators. The prospective study material was composed of cDNA or gDNA derived from T cells, B-cell-depleted T cells, or PBMCs. Where available, HLA class I and class II types were taken from metadata supplied by the sample provider and were not determined by assay-based typing. The repertoires were released in a freely available public database intended as a resource for research on the immune response to SARS-CoV-2. Subjects who had been exposed to COVID-19, were actively infected with it, or had recovered from it provided the deeply sampled blood TCRbeta repertoires that made up the dataset. The sample metadata nearly always contained a de-identified subject ID, COVID-19 status, age in years and sex. Overall study results and their limits: How much clinical and demographic metadata was included differed by source and by participant, and the metadata was provided uncurated.

TCRbeta CDR3 regions were amplified from genomic DNA by means of the immunoSEQ Assay, a bias-controlled multiplex PCR. As for the original processing: The number of nucleated cells in each sample was estimated from the amplification of reference gene primers within the assay. Sequence reads were collapsed and filtered to measure the absolute abundance of every unique TCRbeta CDR3 rearrangement. For each sample, productive Simpson clonality was calculated by taking the square root of Simpson's diversity index across productive rearrangements. TCRdb provides this immuneACCESS table in a form limited to in-frame rearrangements. Some clones are lacking; in checked studies, under half of them reflect an unresolved V gene, and why the rest are absent is not known. V, J and clone size reflect that table, while D and trimming were determined from the DNA. Here the sample has approximately 190,000 clones; 84% occur a single time. Of the sample, roughly 4.6% falls within the top ten clones.

CDR1 MNHNY and CDR2 SVGAGI were looked up in the germline V gene (reference sequence). V is pared back by 0 bases and J by 7 bases, with 10 bases lying between the germline termini. Taken from cysteine to phenylalanine, the CDR3 has 13 residues. Just the 39-base CDR3 DNA is kept, in frame starting at base 1. The collaborating institutions used their own protocols to collect whole blood in K2EDTA tubes. For TCRbeta analysis, collaborator samples were shipped as frozen whole blood, as isolated PBMCs, or as DNA extracted from either sample type. The source material was peripheral blood. The rearrangement combines TRBV6-6 with TRBJ2-7; the D gene assignment is ambiguous. The source is a woman aged 70-85 years with active or convalescent COVID-19. The encoded CDR3 is CASSYSSRSEQYF. The bases read TGTGCCAGCAGTTACTCGAGCCGTTCGGAGCAGTACTTC.